This paragraph covers one T cell receptor (beta chain) sequence. Its target is unknown. These data come from a study of T cell responses to AZD1222 COVID-19 vaccine. Points from the study as a whole: In a largely white British group with more females than males, clonal diversity was possibly underestimated.

CDR3 length equals 14 residues. V was clipped by 0 bases and J by 6 bases, with 13 bases between them. Germline V lookup: CDR1 SGDLS, CDR2 YYNGEE. Profiled with immunoSEQ multiplex PCR; TCRdb holds only in-frame clones, not every one. The sample carries 98,000 or so clones, 89% recorded once. Sequencing was performed on peripheral blood, taken on day 0 of AZD1222 vaccination. This receptor was identified in an adult in good health. V is TRBV9 and J is TRBJ2-7, with a possible D match to TRBD2 (7 bases). Written as DNA, the CDR3 is TGTGCCAGCAGCGTAGGTGGGGGGGCGGCCGAGCAGTACTTC. Encoded protein: CASSVGGGAAEQYF.